Sample share makes the clone carrying this T cell receptor beta chain medium-sized (0.01 to 0.1%). Amplification of TCR alpha and beta CDR3 regions from RNA used iRepertoire nested multiplex PCR. TCRdb itself ran the multiplex PCR reads through MiXCR, one entry per CDR3 protein. The repertoire includes approximately 12,000 distinct CDR3 sequences, 26% of them detected once, and 40% to 50% sits in the top ten. The record originates from a study of glioma-infiltrating T cells. Germline loops: CDR1 DFQATT, CDR2 SNEGSKA (reference sequence). The CDR3 totals 11 residues. V was pared by 6 bases and J by 0 bases, with 5 bases between.

The chain is built from TRBV20-1 and TRBJ1-1; no firm D call. This TCR was sampled from a human donor with low-grade glioma or glioblastoma, undergoing nonglioma brain surgery, or in good health (not recorded which). Sequencing was done on a sample of glioma tissue, nonneoplastic brain tissue, or PBMCs (not recorded which). The DNA for the CDR3 is TGCAGTGCCCCACTGAACACTGAAGCTTTCTTT. It is translated as CSAPLNTEAFF.